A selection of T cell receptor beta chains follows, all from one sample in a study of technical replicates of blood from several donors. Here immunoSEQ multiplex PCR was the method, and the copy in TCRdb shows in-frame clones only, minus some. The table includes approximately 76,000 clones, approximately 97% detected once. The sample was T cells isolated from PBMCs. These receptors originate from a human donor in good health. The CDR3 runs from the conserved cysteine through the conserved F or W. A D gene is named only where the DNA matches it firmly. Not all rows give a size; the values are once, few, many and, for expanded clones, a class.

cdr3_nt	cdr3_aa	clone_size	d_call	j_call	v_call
TGTGCCTGGAGTGTTGGGGGGGGGAACATTCAGTACTTC	CAWSVGGGNIQYF	NA	TRBD2	TRBJ2-4	TRBV30
TGTGCCAGCAGTGAATCAGTCTCTGGGGCCAACGTCCTGACTTTC	CASSESVSGANVLTF	NA	NA	TRBJ2-6	TRBV6-1
TGTGCCAGCAGCTTGGGGGCCTCGAACACTGAAGCTTTCTTT	CASSLGASNTEAFF	NA	NA	TRBJ1-1	TRBV5-5
TGCGCCAGCAGCCAAGAGGGTAACGGCGGGGGCTACGAGCAGTACTTC	CASSQEGNGGGYEQYF	NA	TRBD2	TRBJ2-7	TRBV4-1
TGTGCCAGCAGTGGGGGACTAGCGGGGGAGACCCAGTACTTC	CASSGGLAGETQYF	NA	TRBD2	TRBJ2-5	TRBV6-1
TGTGCCAGCAGCTTAGATCAAGGGGGCGCAGATACGCAGTATTTT	CASSLDQGGADTQYF	NA	TRBD1	TRBJ2-3	TRBV11-2
TGTGCCAGCAGCCAAGGACTAAGGGGCGATGAGCAGTTCTTC	CASSQGLRGDEQFF	NA	NA	TRBJ2-1	TRBV9
TGTGCCAGCAGCCCCGGGACTAGCGGGAGACAGACCCAGTACTTC	CASSPGTSGRQTQYF	once	TRBD2	TRBJ2-5	TRBV6-5
TGTGCCAGCAGCTCGGGACTAGCGGGAGAAACAGATACGCAGTATTTT	CASSSGLAGETDTQYF	NA	TRBD2	TRBJ2-3	TRBV11-2
TGTGCCAGCTCACCAACGGACTTCCCCGGAAATGTGTTTTTT	CASSPTDFPGNVFF	once	NA	TRBJ1-4	TRBV18
TGTGCCAGCACCAAGGACAGGATACTAAACCAGCCCCAGCATTTT	CASTKDRILNQPQHF	NA	TRBD1	TRBJ1-5	TRBV2
TGTGCCAGCAGTAGGCGGACAGGGAAGGGTGAAAAACTGTTTTTT	CASSRRTGKGEKLFF	NA	TRBD1	TRBJ1-4	TRBV25-1
TGTGCCAGCAGTAGGGACAGGGCGGTTGAAAAACTGTTTTTT	CASSRDRAVEKLFF	NA	TRBD1	TRBJ1-4	TRBV4-2
TGTGCCAGCAGCTCCATCAGGGGCAGGGGGAACACTGAAGCTTTCTTT	CASSSIRGRGNTEAFF	few	NA	TRBJ1-1	TRBV11-2
TGTGCCAGTAGGGGTCCGGGACTGTCCAATCAGCCCCAGCATTTT	CASRGPGLSNQPQHF	NA	NA	TRBJ1-5	TRBV19
TGTGCCAGCAGCCCTCCAGAAACTAGCGGGTACGAGCAGTACTTC	CASSPPETSGYEQYF	NA	TRBD2	TRBJ2-7	TRBV7-9
TGCGCCAGCAGCCAAACCAGGGGTGAGCAGTTCTTC	CASSQTRGEQFF	NA	NA	TRBJ2-1	TRBV4-1
TGTGCCAGCAGTTACTCGGGAGACTACGAGACCCAGTACTTC	CASSYSGDYETQYF	once	NA	TRBJ2-5	TRBV6-6
TGTGCCAGCAGTCCTCTGGCGGGAGTCTACAATGAGCAGTTCTTC	CASSPLAGVYNEQFF	NA	TRBD2	TRBJ2-1	TRBV28
TGCAGCGTTGAAGAACAGGGGAACTATGGCTACACCTTC	CSVEEQGNYGYTF	NA	TRBD1	TRBJ1-2	TRBV29-1
TGTGCCAGCAGCCCAACAGACACCGACTCCTACGAGCAGTACTTC	CASSPTDTDSYEQYF	once	NA	TRBJ2-7	TRBV4-2
TGTGCCAGCAGAAAGAGAGGGCTCCTCGGGCCCCAGCATTTT	CASRKRGLLGPQHF	NA	NA	TRBJ1-5	TRBV27
TGCGCCAGCAGCACTGGACAGGGTAATGAAAAACTGTTTTTT	CASSTGQGNEKLFF	NA	TRBD1	TRBJ1-4	TRBV5-1
TGTGCCAGCAGATCAGGGTCTGGCTATAGCAATCAGCCCCAGCATTTT	CASRSGSGYSNQPQHF	NA	NA	TRBJ1-5	TRBV2
TGCGCCAGCAGCCAAGATCTCACGCTCCAGAACTACGAGCAGTACTTC	CASSQDLTLQNYEQYF	NA	NA	TRBJ2-7	TRBV4-1
TGTGCCAGCAGCCCAGGACTAGCGGGAGACGAGCAGTACTTC	CASSPGLAGDEQYF	NA	TRBD2	TRBJ2-7	TRBV7-8
TGTGCCAGCTCACCACCTTTCCTAGCGGGAGATTACAATGAGCAGTTCTTC	CASSPPFLAGDYNEQFF	NA	TRBD2	TRBJ2-1	TRBV18
TGCAGTGCTAGCTCAGGGGATGGCTACACCTTC	CSASSGDGYTF	NA	NA	TRBJ1-2	TRBV20-1
TGTGCCAGCAGTGCCCAGGGTCTGACTGGGGCCAACGTCCTGACTTTC	CASSAQGLTGANVLTF	NA	NA	TRBJ2-6	TRBV25-1
TGTGCCAGCAGCCCACTATCTAGCGGGGGGGGCTACGAGCAGTACTTC	CASSPLSSGGGYEQYF	NA	TRBD2	TRBJ2-7	TRBV9
TGTGCCAGTAGTTCGACAGGGCCCAATCAGCCCCAGCATTTT	CASSSTGPNQPQHF	NA	TRBD1	TRBJ1-5	TRBV19
TGTGCCAGCAGCCCCTCGACAGGGGGCATGAACACTGAAGCTTTCTTT	CASSPSTGGMNTEAFF	NA	TRBD1	TRBJ1-1	TRBV14
TGTGCCAGCAGCCCGCAACTAGCTTTCGAGCAGTACTTC	CASSPQLAFEQYF	NA	NA	TRBJ2-7	TRBV7-9
TGCGCCAGCAGTCATGCGGGACAGGAAACTTCAGATACGCAGTATTTT	CASSHAGQETSDTQYF	NA	TRBD1	TRBJ2-3	TRBV23-1
TGTGCCATCAGTGAGACAACCGGGACAGGGTCCGATGGCTACACCTTC	CAISETTGTGSDGYTF	NA	TRBD1	TRBJ1-2	TRBV10-3
TGTGCCAGCAGTAGGACAGGGGGCTACTATGGCTACACCTTC	CASSRTGGYYGYTF	NA	TRBD1	TRBJ1-2	TRBV5-8
TGTGCCAGCAGTCCGACGGACAGGGGGCGGATTCTATTTCAGCCCCAGCATTTT	CASSPTDRGRILFQPQHF	NA	TRBD1	TRBJ1-5	TRBV28
TGTGCCAGCAGTTTATCGGGCCAAAGCACAGATACGCAGTATTTT	CASSLSGQSTDTQYF	once	NA	TRBJ2-3	TRBV27
TGTGCCAGCAGCTTAGCTGCAGGCCCAGAGACCCAGTACTTC	CASSLAAGPETQYF	NA	NA	TRBJ2-5	TRBV13
TGTGCCAGCAGTGGCGGGGGGGCTAGGGAAAAACTGTTTTTT	CASSGGGAREKLFF	NA	NA	TRBJ1-4	TRBV6-1
TGTGCCAGCAGCTTAACCCAAGGGGGCACTAATGAAAAACTGTTTTTT	CASSLTQGGTNEKLFF	NA	TRBD1	TRBJ1-4	TRBV7-9
TGTGCCAGTACCTTAACGGGACAGGGGGTACAAGGCTATGGCTACACCTTC	CASTLTGQGVQGYGYTF	NA	TRBD1	TRBJ1-2	TRBV19
TGTGCCAGCACGGCGCACCCGGGAAACTATGGCTACACCTTC	CASTAHPGNYGYTF	NA	NA	TRBJ1-2	TRBV27
TGTGCCAGCAGCTTATTTCTTCGTCAGCCCCAGCATTTT	CASSLFLRQPQHF	NA	NA	TRBJ1-5	TRBV11-2
TGTGCCAGCAGTCCGACAGGGGGCACAGATACGCAGTATTTT	CASSPTGGTDTQYF	once	TRBD1	TRBJ2-3	TRBV6-1
TGTGCCAGCAGCGTTACAGGGGTGGATGCAGATACGCAGTATTTT	CASSVTGVDADTQYF	NA	TRBD1	TRBJ2-3	TRBV7-9
TGTGCCAGCAGCCGGGACAGGGGTGGAAAACTGTTTTTT	CASSRDRGGKLFF	NA	TRBD1	TRBJ1-4	TRBV11-2
TGCAGCGTTGGAGATAAGAACACTGAAGCTTTCTTT	CSVGDKNTEAFF	NA	NA	TRBJ1-1	TRBV29-1
TGTGCCAGCAGCTTTGGGGGCAGGGGAGGCACAGATACGCAGTATTTT	CASSFGGRGGTDTQYF	NA	NA	TRBJ2-3	TRBV5-5
TGTGCCAGCAGTTCGACAGAGGAAGCTTTCTTT	CASSSTEEAFF	NA	NA	TRBJ1-1	TRBV2
TGTGCCAGCAGCTTGGGGACAGCTGGGAGGGAGCTGTTTTTT	CASSLGTAGRELFF	NA	TRBD1	TRBJ2-2	TRBV7-3
TGTGCCAGCAGCTTGCGGGGCCCTAATGAAAAACTGTTTTTT	CASSLRGPNEKLFF	NA	NA	TRBJ1-4	TRBV7-6
TGTGCCAGCAGTGGCGGGACCTTCCAAGAGACCCAGTACTTC	CASSGGTFQETQYF	NA	NA	TRBJ2-5	TRBV25-1
TGTGCCAGCTGGGAATTAGCGGGATACACCGGGGAGCTGTTTTTT	CASWELAGYTGELFF	NA	TRBD2	TRBJ2-2	TRBV2